This T cell receptor beta chain is drawn from a study of T cell repertoires in cytomegalovirus infection. Study in general: Indications of both CMV infection and matching HLA type were provided by public TCR beta signatures.

From the reads, TCRdb called clonotypes with MiXCR, one entry per CDR3 protein. The table lists around 120,000 distinct CDR3 sequences, over 40% of them singletons. This clonotype has just one count. Its antigen is still unknown. The CDR3 length is 14 residues. The germline gives CDR1 LNHDA, CDR2 SQIVND (reference sequence). V lost 10 bases and J lost 5; bases outside the gene matches: 13. Study-wide results and limits: The cumulative frequency of public TCR beta families distinguished individuals who carried CMV together with the relevant HLA. The ex vivo response was dominated by HLA-C-restricted CMV-specific TCR beta clonotypes.

This chain connects TRBV19 to TRBJ2-7; 8 nucleotides match TRBD2. The receptor was isolated from a human donor in good health (CMV status not recorded). Some clones in this sample may be carry-over from other donors' samples. The material was CD8+ T cells from cultured PBMCs, obtained from culture after CMV antigen stimulation. The CDR3, as DNA: TGTGCCACCCAGCCCGCGGGGGGCCACCACGAGCAGTACTTC. It codes for CATQPAGGHHEQYF. Drawing the rest from reference TRBV19 and TRBJ2-7, the complete variable domain is DGGITQSPKYLFRKEGQNVTLSCEQNLNHDAMYWYRQDPGQGLRLIYYSQIVNDFQKGDIAEGYSVSREKKESFPLTVTSAQKNPTAFYLCATQPAGGHHEQYFGPGTRLTVT.